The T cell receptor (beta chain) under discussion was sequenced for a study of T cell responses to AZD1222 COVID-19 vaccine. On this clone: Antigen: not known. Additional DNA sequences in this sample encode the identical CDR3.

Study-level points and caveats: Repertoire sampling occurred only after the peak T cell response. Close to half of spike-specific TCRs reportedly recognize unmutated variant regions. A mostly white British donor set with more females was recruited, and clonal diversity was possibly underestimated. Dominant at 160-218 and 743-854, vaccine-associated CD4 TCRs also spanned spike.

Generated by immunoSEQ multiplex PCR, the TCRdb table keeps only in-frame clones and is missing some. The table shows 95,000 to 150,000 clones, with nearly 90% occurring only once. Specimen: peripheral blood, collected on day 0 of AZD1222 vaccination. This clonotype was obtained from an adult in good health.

CDR3 region: CASSYSGYNEQFF. CDR3 sequence (DNA): TGTGCCAGCAGTTATTCCGGGTACAATGAGCAGTTCTTC. J is TRBJ2-1 and V is TRBV6-5; D not resolved. Trimming stripped 3 bases from V and 4 bases from J, with 7 bases between. The CDR3 is 13 residues long. CDR1 is MNHEY, CDR2 SVGAGI, per germline.